This T cell receptor beta chain was sequenced during a study of blood T cell repertoires in COVID-19. Across the whole study: Nucleic acid was either cDNA or gDNA, and it came from T cells, B-cell-depleted T cells, or PBMCs.

Authors' methods: Quantification of nucleated cells was approximated via reference gene primer amplification. Clones were sequenced by immunoSEQ multiplex PCR, and TCRdb holds only the in-frame ones, with some missing. D and trimming come from the DNA, and the V and J calls and clone size come from that table. This sample has about 200,000 clones, with roughly 80% found just once. Losses at the gene ends were 5 bases for V and 0 bases for J; bases not matched to a gene: 17. The CDR3 is 19 residues long. From germline, CDR1 is MNHNY and CDR2 SVGAGI (reference sequence). Sample: peripheral blood. The chain carries TRBV6-6 and TRBJ1-1, with 8 bases matching TRBD1. This TCR came from a woman of 80 years or more with acute or convalescent COVID-19. CDR3 loop: CASSPVGGQVFLMNTEAFF. DNA for the CDR3: TGTGCCAGCAGTCCCGTAGGGGGACAGGTTTTTCTTATGAACACTGAAGCTTTCTTT.